This T cell receptor (beta chain) was identified in a study of control samples from healthy donors and cancer patients (dated by TCRdb to the early 2020s). Points on this clone: There is no known antigen for this receptor. No base qualities exist here, and no much larger clone lies one base off it.

V lost 5 bases and J lost 6 bases; the stretch between them is 14 bases long. Counted from cysteine to phenylalanine, this CDR3 has 14 amino acids. Of the read, only the CDR3 DNA is kept; its 42 bases are in frame from base 1. For CDR1 and CDR2, the germline V gene lists SNHLY and FYNNEI. Libraries were prepared through the immunoSEQ multiplex PCR assay. TCRdb took this table from immuneACCESS and kept in-frame rearrangements with V and J called. Such tables lack part of the clones; where checked against another copy, unresolved V genes explain under half of the gap, and the rest is unexplained. The sample table shows about 51,000 clones, and roughly 80% are seen once. The ten largest clones add up to roughly a tenth of the sample.

The sequence was collected from a man between 70 and 80 years old in good health. Specimen: blood. The rearrangement joined TRBV2 to TRBJ1-5; a tentative D call is TRBD1 (6 bases match). The bases are TGTGCCAGCAGTTCCGTGGGGGCGGGTCAGCCCCAGCATTTT. Its amino acids are CASSSVGAGQPQHF.